These T cell receptor beta chains were read from a single sample in a study of regulatory T cells in long-lasting Graves disease. TCRdb used MiXCR to reprocess the multiplex PCR reads, holding one entry per CDR3 protein. The data contain about 560,000 distinct CDR3 sequences, around 15% of them singletons. This same sample was also part of a study on T cells in Graves' hyperthyroidism and ophthalmopathy.

This specimen consisted of peripheral blood mononuclear cells (PBMCs), obtained at new diagnosis, from a patient treated with antithyroid drugs. All receptors derive from a man between 18 and 29 years old with Graves disease. The CDR3 runs from the conserved cysteine through the conserved F or W. D genes are given only for firm matches. For some rows the clone size is stated as once, few or many, or as a class when expanded; others skip it.

14	few	TRBJ1-1	-	TRBV10-3	TGTGCCATCTCGGGGACTGCGCAGAACACTGAAGCTTTCTTT	CAISGTAQNTEAFF
19	-	TRBJ1-4	-	TRBV6-5	TGTGCCAGCACTGACCCGAGTTGGACCCCCAAGCAGCTCAGAGAAAAACTGTTTTTT	CASTDPSWTPKQLREKLFF
16	few	TRBJ1-2	TRBD1	TRBV20-1	TGCAGTGCCAACGCCCCGGGACAGGGGGCGCGCTATGGCTACACCTTC	CSANAPGQGARYGYTF
15	few	TRBJ2-3	-	TRBV6-9	TGTGCCAGCAGTTACCTCAAGCCTGGGACAGATACGCAGTATTTT	CASSYLKPGTDTQYF
15	many	TRBJ2-3	-	TRBV28	TGTGCCAGCAGTTTGGGGCCTAGGGGAACAGATACGCAGTATTTT	CASSLGPRGTDTQYF
15	many	TRBJ2-3	TRBD2	TRBV6-2/TRBV6-3	TGTGCCAGCAGTTACCGCGGGACTAGCGGGGATACGCAGTATTTT	CASSYRGTSGDTQYF
14	many	TRBJ1-5	-	TRBV2	TGTGCCAGCAGAGTGGGAGAGGGGAATCAGCCCCAGCATTTT	CASRVGEGNQPQHF
15	many	TRBJ1-3	-	TRBV28	TGTGCCAGCAGTTTCCGGGGGGCTGTATCATGGACCATATATTTT	CASSFRGAVSWTIYF
14	many	TRBJ2-2	-	TRBV20-1	TGCAGTGCTAGATACGCCCGTACGGCCGGGGAGCTGTTTTTT	CSARYARTAGELFF
19	many	TRBJ1-2	TRBD1	TRBV27	TGTGCCAGCAGTTTAGGACCCCCGGGACAGGGGGCGCCCAACTATGGCTACACCTTC	CASSLGPPGQGAPNYGYTF
17	many	TRBJ1-1	-	TRBV2	TGTGCCAGCAGTGAAACAAGTAGGGGCTCCGGGGACACTGAAGCTTTCTTT	CASSETSRGSGDTEAFF
13	few	TRBJ1-4	-	TRBV29-1	TGCAGCACCTCCCCAGGGGCTGGTGAAAAACTGTTTTTT	CSTSPGAGEKLFF
15	-	TRBJ2-7	TRBD2	TRBV11-1	TGTGCCAGCGGCTTAGTTCCGGGAGGCTACCTCGAGCAGTACTTC	CASGLVPGGYLEQYF
15	-	TRBJ2-2	-	TRBV25-1	TGTGCCAGCAGTGAAATGGTAGGGCAAGCCGGGGAGCTGTTTTTT	CASSEMVGQAGELFF
16	few	TRBJ1-3	TRBD1	TRBV18	TGTGCCAGCTCACCACCGTCCGGACAGGATAGAAACACCATATATTTT	CASSPPSGQDRNTIYF
14	few	TRBJ2-7	TRBD2	TRBV28	TGTGCCAGCAGTGGGGGGGGGAGCACCTACGAGCAGTACTTC	CASSGGGSTYEQYF
13	many	TRBJ2-5	-	TRBV11-2	TGTGCCAGCAGCCTTGGGACTCTAGAGACCCAGTACTTC	CASSLGTLETQYF
11	-	TRBJ1-1	-	TRBV29-1	TGCAGCGTTGGCGGTGGTCCTGAAGCTTTCTTT	CSVGGGPEAFF
14	many	TRBJ2-1	-	TRBV7-3	TGTGCCAGCAGCTTAACGATGAACCCAAATGAGCAGTTCTTC	CASSLTMNPNEQFF
15	-	TRBJ2-7	-	TRBV20-1	TGCAGTGCTAGAGATGATAGCAGGGGGGTGGGCGAGCAGTACTTC	CSARDDSRGVGEQYF
15	many	TRBJ2-5	TRBD2	TRBV30	TGTGCCTGGAGTGTAAGTAGCGGGGACCAAGAGACCCAGTACTTC	CAWSVSSGDQETQYF
15	-	TRBJ2-3	-	TRBV10-3	TGTGCCATCAGTAAGGACGGATTCCGCACAGATACGCAGTATTTT	CAISKDGFRTDTQYF
15	few	TRBJ2-3	-	TRBV9	TGTGCCAGCAGCGTAGAAGGACCCAGCACAGATACGCAGTATTTT	CASSVEGPSTDTQYF
15	-	TRBJ2-1	-	TRBV19	TGTGCCAGTAGTACCCCGGGGGGCGGCGGGAATGAGCAGTTCTTC	CASSTPGGGGNEQFF
13	many	TRBJ1-1	-	TRBV5-6	TGTGCCAGCAGCTTAGCGTCGGTCACTGAAGCTTTCTTT	CASSLASVTEAFF
16	few	TRBJ1-2	-	TRBV18	TGTGCCAGCTCACCAATTGGACGGTCAGGCGACTATGGCTACACCTTC	CASSPIGRSGDYGYTF
13	many	TRBJ1-2	TRBD1	TRBV7-9	TGTGCCAGCAGTACGACAGGGGGGTATGGCTACACCTTC	CASSTTGGYGYTF
16	many	TRBJ1-5	-	TRBV3-1	TGTGCCAGCAGCCAAGATACCGGGGCTCCCAATCAGCCCCAGCATTTT	CASSQDTGAPNQPQHF
14	few	TRBJ2-7	TRBD2	TRBV5-1	TGCGCCAGCAATTTAGCGGGAGGAAGGTACGAGCAGTACTTC	CASNLAGGRYEQYF